This T cell receptor (beta chain) appears in the sequencing data of a study of T cell responses to AZD1222 COVID-19 vaccine. The study's findings and limits: Compared with day 0, the breadth and depth of the Spike-specific TCR repertoire rose significantly after two doses of AZD1222. Baseline serology detected seropositivity in only 6 or 7 AZD1222 recipients. CD4 TCRs linked to vaccination spanned spike, dominating at 160-218 and 743-854.

Timing groups of about 4 and about 12 weeks for second doses were pooled. CDR1 is DFQATT and CDR2 is SNEGSKA in the germline V gene (reference sequence). The CDR3 is 13 amino acids. V gave up 3 bases and J gave up 3 bases, with 12 bases separating them. On this clone itself: The antigen is undetermined.

TCRdb's table, derived via immunoSEQ multiplex PCR, lists solely in-frame clones and lacks some. Of about 120,000 clones listed, 93% are singletons. The clonotype was recovered from an adult who received the AZD1222 COVID-19 vaccine. The chain links TRBV20-1 to TRBJ2-7; D is undetermined. The starting material was peripheral blood, obtained 28 days after the second AZD1222 dose. This chain's CDR3 is CSASLSPVYEQYF. CDR3 DNA sequence: TGCAGTGCTAGTCTCTCCCCGGTCTACGAGCAGTACTTC.